Below are 7 T cell receptor beta chains sequenced from a single sample in a study of metastatic and nonmetastatic thyroid tumors. Every patient underwent thyroid surgery untreated. TCRdb reprocessed the PCR reads via MiXCR. This repertoire shows some 83,000 clones, about 12% found once; its top ten account for over 7%. Sequencing was performed on tumor tissue. The receptors were gathered from a female donor with papillary thyroid cancer or a benign thyroid nodule (not recorded which). Some clones in this sample may be carry-over from other donors' samples.

A word on this clone: Other DNA sequences in the sample encode the same CDR3. The chain is built from TRBV7-9 and TRBJ2-4, with a tentative D call TRBD2 (5 bases). CDR3 length: 16 residues. The V gene lost 1 base and the J gene lost 7 bases, with 17 bases spanning the gap. Germline V gives CDR1 SEHNR, CDR2 FQNEAQ (reference sequence). CDR3 in amino acids: CASSLGQRGSRNIQYF. DNA of the CDR3: TGTGCCAGCAGCTTAGGGCAACGAGGGTCAAGGAACATTCAGTACTTC.

On this clone itself: A much bigger clone sits one base away, suggesting this may be a read error. The same CDR3 is also encoded by other DNA sequences in this sample. V is TRBV30 and J is TRBJ2-2; D is ambiguous. V was cut by 0 bases and J by 4 bases, with 9 bases left in between. Looked up from germline, CDR1 is GTSNPN and CDR2 is SVGIG (reference sequence). The CDR3 totals 14 residues. This chain's CDR3 is CAWSVPGATGELFF. CDR3 DNA sequence: TGTGCCTGGAGTGTACCAGGAGCCACCGGGGAGCTGTTTTTT.

The chain combines TRBV4-1 with TRBJ2-1; D uncertain. Germline V gives CDR1 MGHRA, CDR2 YSYEKL. The CDR3 is made up of 12 amino acids. V shed 1 base and J shed 9 bases, with 7 bases lying between them. The CDR3 reads CASSQGRGEQFF. Written as DNA, the CDR3 is TGCGCCAGCAGCCAAGGGAGAGGTGAGCAGTTCTTC.

The sample holds many counts of this clone. The chain is built from TRBV19 and TRBJ2-2, with 11 nucleotides matching TRBD2. This CDR3 region has 16 residues. CDR1 is LNHDA and CDR2 is SQIVND in the germline V gene (reference sequence). Losses at the gene ends were 5 bases for V and 5 bases for J; bases not matched to a gene: 7. CDR3 sequence: CASSSRTSGRTGELFF. CDR3 nucleotides: TGTGCCAGTAGTTCCAGGACTAGCGGGCGGACCGGGGAGCTGTTTTTT.

This clone was detected many times. The rearrangement uses TRBV7-2 and TRBJ1-1; D gene uncertain. V was cut by 5 bases and J by 0 bases, with 7 bases left in between. The CDR3 consists of 13 residues. Per the germline V gene, CDR1 is SGHTA and CDR2 is FQGNSA. The CDR3 DNA is TGTGCCAGCAGCCGCATGGTGAACACTGAAGCTTTCTTT. It translates to CASSRMVNTEAFF.

V and J are TRBV14 and TRBJ2-5; tentative D call: TRBD1 (6 bases). The germline gives CDR1 SGHDN, CDR2 FVKESK. The CDR3 length is 15 residues. V was trimmed by 0 bases and J by 4 bases, leaving 12 bases between them. The CDR3 coding sequence is TGTGCCAGCAGCCAAGACCAGGGGTGGTCAGAGACCCAGTACTTC. Translated: CASSQDQGWSETQYF.

This clone came up many times. The V call is TRBV3-1, the J call TRBJ2-7; 7 bases line up with TRBD2. The length of the CDR3 is 13 residues. The J segment lost 6 bases and the V segment lost 4 bases, leaving 6 bases of the junction unmatched. Per germline, CDR1 LGHDT and CDR2 YNNKEL (reference sequence). CDR3 amino acids: CASSLGRALEQYF. CDR3 nucleotide sequence: TGTGCCAGCAGCCTGGGGAGGGCCCTCGAGCAGTACTTC.